The 25 T cell receptor beta chains given below trace back to one sample, sequenced in a study of T cell changes during pregnancy in multiple sclerosis. Measured with immunoSEQ multiplex PCR; TCRdb has only the in-frame clones, and not every one. The sample consists of 55,000 to 80,000 clones, roughly 90% of them appearing once. The material sequenced was peripheral blood, taken after pregnancy. These receptors all stem from a female donor in good health, enrolled as a control in a pregnancy study.

The chain employs TRBV4-3 and TRBJ1-1; a weak D match, TRBD1 (5 bases). Trimming cost V 4 bases and J 3 bases, with 15 bases left between them. Germline CDR1 LGHNA, CDR2 YSLEER. The CDR3 consists of 15 residues. CDR3 DNA: TGCGCCAGCAGCCTTGACTGGGGAGGGGACACTGAAGCTTTCTTT. Its protein is CASSLDWGGDTEAFF.

The rearrangement links TRBV5-4 to TRBJ2-4, with 14 bases lining up with TRBD2. The CDR3 covers 19 residues. Trimming took 4 bases from V and 0 from J; bases not matched to a gene: 9. Germline CDR1 reads SGHNT; CDR2 reads YYREEE (reference sequence). CDR3 sequence reads: CASSPYGTSGSGAKNIQYF. CDR3 DNA: TGTGCCAGCAGCCCGTATGGGACTAGCGGGAGTGGAGCCAAAAACATTCAGTACTTC.

The genes are TRBV28 and TRBJ2-1; a possible D gene is TRBD2 (6 bases). Germline assignment: CDR1 MDHEN and CDR2 SYDVKM. V dropped 8 bases and J dropped 9 bases, with 11 bases sitting between them. This CDR3 comprises 11 residues. The CDR3 region is CASLDYGEQFF. CDR3 nucleotide sequence: TGTGCCAGCTTGGACTACGGTGAGCAGTTCTTC. The variable domain in full, completed from reference TRBV28 and TRBJ2-1, reads DVKVTQSSRYLVKRTGEKVFLECVQDMDHENMFWYRQDPGLGLRLIYFSYDVKMKEKGDIPEGYSVSREKKERFSLILESASTNQTSMYLCASLDYGEQFFGPGTRLTVL.

The chain combines TRBV18 with TRBJ1-4; tentative D call: TRBD1 (5 bases). Trimming shortened V by 2 bases and J by 6 bases, and 10 bases separated the two germline ends. The CDR3 is made up of 14 amino acids. The germline V gene has CDR1 KGHSH and CDR2 LQKENI. The CDR3 here is CASSPSRGDEKLFF. The DNA for the CDR3 is TGTGCCAGCTCACCATCTCGGGGGGATGAAAAACTGTTTTTT.

The J gene is TRBJ2-7, the V gene TRBV5-4, with D possibly being TRBD2 (5 bases). Trimming pared 0 bases from V and 5 bases from J, leaving 6 bases between. The CDR3 covers 12 residues. Germline V CDR1 and CDR2: SGHNT, YYREEE (reference sequence). CDR3: CASSLGENEQYF. The CDR3, as DNA: TGTGCCAGCAGCTTGGGGGAGAACGAGCAGTACTTC. The whole variable domain, filled in from reference TRBV5-4 and TRBJ2-7, reads ETGVTQSPTHLIKTRGQQVTLRCSSQSGHNTVSWYQQALGQGPQFIFQYYREEENGRGNFPPRFSGLQFPNYSSELNVNALELDDSALYLCASSLGENEQYFGPGTRLTVT.

The chain couples TRBV11-3 to TRBJ2-5, with D uncertain. Trimming stripped 5 bases from V and 0 bases from J, with 4 bases between. Germline CDR1 reads SGHNT; CDR2 reads YENEEA. The CDR3 has 12 residues. CDR3 sequence (DNA): TGTGCCAGCAGCCCCAACCAAGAGACCCAGTACTTC. Residues: CASSPNQETQYF.

The chain has TRBV7-8 and TRBJ1-6, with D possibly being TRBD1 (6 bases). Germline values: CDR1 SGHVS, CDR2 FQNEAQ. The CDR3 is made up of 17 amino acids. The V and J ends lost 5 bases and 1 base respectively, with 15 bases between them. CDR3 region: CASSEIQGLSYNSPLHF. The DNA of the CDR3 is TGTGCCAGCAGCGAAATACAGGGCTTATCCTATAATTCACCCCTCCACTTT.

J is TRBJ2-3 and V is TRBV15; 10 bases fit TRBD2. The ends lost 0 bases at V and 3 bases at J; junction bases unmatched: 3. The CDR3 has 16 residues. Germline-derived CDR1 and CDR2 are LNHNV and YYDKDF (reference sequence). CDR3 protein: CATSREAGGLTDTQYF. CDR3 nucleotides: TGTGCCACCAGCAGAGAAGCGGGGGGGCTTACAGATACGCAGTATTTT.

V usage is TRBV10-1 and J usage is TRBJ1-1; a weak D match, TRBD1 (6 bases). The V end lost 3 bases, the J end lost 8 bases, and 10 bases lay between the germline ends. The CDR3 extends over 12 amino acids. Germline assignment: CDR1 WNHNN and CDR2 SYGVQD (reference sequence). CDR3 sequence: CASSEPRGEAFF. In nucleotides, the CDR3 is TGCGCCAGCAGTGAACCGAGGGGGGAAGCTTTCTTT.

This chain uses TRBV4-1 with TRBJ1-2; D perhaps matches TRBD1 (5 bases). Germline CDR1 is MGHRA and CDR2 is YSYEKL. The V and J ends lost 4 bases and 0 bases respectively, with 6 bases between them. The CDR3 has 13 amino acids. CDR3 in amino acids: CASSLTANYGYTF. In nucleotides, the CDR3 is TGCGCCAGCAGCCTGACAGCTAACTATGGCTACACCTTC.

The V gene is TRBV10-3, the J gene TRBJ2-1; D uncertain. Germline loops: CDR1 ENHRY, CDR2 SYGVKD. With 10 bases removed from V and 6 bases from J, the gap between germline ends came to 16 bases. CDR3 length equals 13 residues. Here the CDR3 reads CANALTPRNEQFF. CDR3 DNA: TGTGCCAACGCCCTGACTCCTCGCAATGAGCAGTTCTTC.

V and J are TRBV4-1 and TRBJ2-2; 12 bases agree with TRBD1. This CDR3 region has 17 residues. Germline lookup yields CDR1 MGHRA and CDR2 YSYEKL. Trimming removed 1 base from V and 7 bases from J; junction bases left unmatched: 7. The CDR3 nucleotides read TGCGCCAGCAGCCAAGTGGGGACAGGGGGCAGGGGCGGGGAGCTGTTTTTT. It translates to CASSQVGTGGRGGELFF.

This clone appeared a few times. V usage is TRBV30 and J usage is TRBJ1-1; no definite D call. The CDR3 loop spans 15 amino acids. Germline-derived CDR1 and CDR2 are GTSNPN and SVGIG (reference sequence). V was cut by 0 bases and J by 5 bases, with 16 bases left in between. CDR3 in amino acids: CAWSVLYPGTTEAFF. The CDR3, as DNA: TGTGCCTGGAGTGTACTCTACCCAGGAACGACTGAAGCTTTCTTT.

V usage is TRBV5-1 and J usage is TRBJ2-7, with TRBD2 matching over 10 bases. Losses at the gene ends were 5 bases for V and 3 bases for J; bases not matched to a gene: 2. CDR1 is SGHRS, CDR2 YFSETQ, per germline. The CDR3 is made up of 13 amino acids. CDR3 sequence (DNA): TGCGCCAGCAGTCCTAGCGGGGGCTACGAGCAGTACTTC. Translating it yields CASSPSGGYEQYF.

The chain combines TRBV25-1 with TRBJ2-5; weak D call: TRBD2 (5 bases). The CDR3 sequence is 14 residues long. Germline V gives CDR1 MGHDK, CDR2 SYGVNS. The ends were cut back, 0 bases at V and 4 bases at J, with 9 bases in the middle. The CDR3 DNA reads TGTGCCAGCAGTGAATATAGAGGGAGAGAGACCCAGTACTTC. Residues: CASSEYRGRETQYF.

This chain joins TRBV7-2 and TRBJ1-4; no definite D call. The V end was cut by 0 bases, the J end by 8 bases, with 16 bases between. The CDR3 consists of 16 residues. Germline loops: CDR1 SGHTA, CDR2 FQGNSA. This CDR3 reads CASSLAQLNGGEKLFF. CDR3 DNA sequence: TGTGCCAGCAGCTTAGCCCAGCTTAACGGCGGCGAAAAACTGTTTTTT.

V is TRBV6-4 and J is TRBJ2-3; 8 nucleotides line up with TRBD2. Per germline, CDR1 MRHNA and CDR2 SNTAGT. There are 15 residues in the CDR3. V gave up 6 bases and J gave up 4 bases; unmatched junction bases: 9. The CDR3: CASRRTSGSSDTQYF. The CDR3 region has the DNA TGTGCCAGCAGGAGGACCAGCGGGAGTTCAGATACGCAGTATTTT.

This sequence joins TRBV7-9 and TRBJ2-2; 7 bases are a match to TRBD1. J gave up 1 base and V 4 bases, and 9 bases lay outside the gene matches. Germline loops: CDR1 SEHNR, CDR2 FQNEAQ (reference sequence). The CDR3 is 17 amino acids. The DNA for the CDR3 is TGTGCCAGCAGCTCCCGGGACAGCCCTTTGAACACCGGGGAGCTGTTTTTT. Amino acid sequence: CASSSRDSPLNTGELFF.

This clone occurred once. The chain carries TRBV25-1 and TRBJ1-5; 10 bases line up with TRBD1. This CDR3 spans 15 amino acids. Germline V gives CDR1 MGHDK, CDR2 SYGVNS. V shed 2 bases and J 2 bases; nucleotides not matched to a gene: 0. The CDR3 nucleotides read TGTGCCAGCAGTGAAGGACAGGGGGGCAATCAGCCCCAGCATTTT. Translated, it gives CASSEGQGGNQPQHF.

The chain carries TRBV6-5 and TRBJ1-2; tentative D call: TRBD1 (6 bases). The CDR3 has 16 amino acids. Between the trimmed V and J ends, which lost 0 bases and 5 bases, there was a span of 16 bases. CDR1 and CDR2 from the germline V gene are MNHEY and SVGAGI. As DNA, the CDR3 is TGTGCCAGCAGTTACTCTCGGCTGGGGGCTGGGTATGGCTACACCTTC. It is translated as CASSYSRLGAGYGYTF.

This clone has only a few counts. The chain carries TRBV14 and TRBJ2-2, with 9 bases identical to TRBD1. Germline V gene data show CDR1 as SGHDN and CDR2 as FVKESK. This CDR3 region has 15 residues. V lost 3 bases and J lost 3; bases outside the gene matches: 2. CDR3 DNA sequence: TGTGCCAGCAGCCACGGGACAGGGTACACCGGGGAGCTGTTTTTT. Its translation: CASSHGTGYTGELFF.

V gene TRBV7-2 combines with J gene TRBJ2-2, with D possibly matching TRBD2 (6 bases). The ends were cut back, 5 bases at V and 1 base at J, with 11 bases in the middle. This CDR3 contains 15 residues. Germline V lookup: CDR1 SGHTA, CDR2 FQGNSA. In DNA, the CDR3 is TGTGCCAGCAGCGCCGGGACTCTGAACACCGGGGAGCTGTTTTTT. Its translation is CASSAGTLNTGELFF.

Notes on this clone: The same CDR3 also results from other DNA sequences found in this sample. The genes are TRBV9 and TRBJ1-1; TRBD1 matches at 8 bases. The length of the CDR3 is 12 residues. Germline assignment: CDR1 SGDLS and CDR2 YYNGEE. Germline trimming cut 2 bases from V and 7 bases from J; bases unmatched to any gene: 1. The CDR3 spells CASSVGQGEAFF. DNA of the CDR3: TGTGCCAGCAGCGTCGGACAGGGTGAAGCTTTCTTT. The full variable domain, in which reference TRBV9 and TRBJ1-1 provide the parts outside the CDR3, is DSGVTQTPKHLITATGQRVTLRCSPRSGDLSVYWYQQSLDQGLQFLIQYYNGEERAKGNILERFSAQQFPDLHSELNLSSLELGDSALYFCASSVGQGEAFFGQGTRLTVV.

The chain recombines TRBV11-3 with TRBJ1-2, with 8 bases that match TRBD1. CDR1 is SGHNT, CDR2 YENEEA, per germline. The V gene end was trimmed by 0 bases and the J gene end by 7 bases; junction bases not matched to a gene: 7. The CDR3 totals 15 residues. CDR3 amino acids: CASSLDLTGAGGYTF. The CDR3 region has the DNA TGTGCCAGCAGCTTAGATTTGACAGGGGCTGGTGGCTACACCTTC.

The V call is TRBV5-1, the J call TRBJ2-3; D possibly corresponds to TRBD2 (7 bases). CDR1 is SGHRS and CDR2 is YFSETQ in the germline V gene. Trimming took off 3 bases at V and 0 bases at J, with 20 bases between the two ends. CDR3 length equals 18 residues. CDR3 loop: CASSSLSGGHSSTDTQYF. The DNA of the CDR3 is TGCGCCAGCAGCTCCCTCTCCGGGGGGCATTCTAGCACAGATACGCAGTATTTT. Drawing the rest from reference TRBV5-1 and TRBJ2-3, the complete variable domain is KAGVTQTPRYLIKTRGQQVTLSCSPISGHRSVSWYQQTPGQGLQFLFEYFSETQRNKGNFPGRFSGRQFSNSRSEMNVSTLELGDSALYLCASSSLSGGHSSTDTQYFGPGTRLTVL.